One T cell receptor beta chain is described in this entry. Authors' data handling: Reference gene primer amplification yielded estimated nucleated cell counts. The table came from immunoSEQ multiplex PCR; TCRdb's copy has only in-frame clones and leaves some out. From that table come the V and J calls and clone size; the DNA was used to work out D and trimming. The sample has about 160,000 clones, about 83% seen once. CDR3 length equals 15 residues. V was pared by 8 bases and J by 2 bases, with 5 bases of the junction left unmatched. CDR1 and CDR2 from the germline V gene are SNHLY and FYNNEI. This sample was taken from a study of blood T cell repertoires in COVID-19.

Material: peripheral blood. V is TRBV2 and J is TRBJ2-2, with TRBD1 matching 10 bases. This TCR was recovered from a woman aged 70-85 years with COVID-19, enrolled during active disease. This CDR3 is CASAWTGGNTGELFF. The CDR3 DNA is TGTGCCAGCGCCTGGACAGGGGGTAACACCGGGGAGCTGTTTTTT.